The following is a T cell receptor beta chain sequence with its context. Its antigen is not known. TCRdb ran MiXCR on the 5' RACE reads and lists one entry per CDR3 protein. Among about 320,000 distinct CDR3 sequences listed, approximately 12% were seen once. The data originate from a study of T cells after yellow fever vaccination. Study-wide results and limits: Among all clonotypes, a small share was observed in both CD4 and CD8 compartments.

In germline, CDR1 is MNHEY, CDR2 SVGEGT. This CDR3 is built from 16 residues. The V segment lost 7 bases and the J segment 5 bases; nucleotides outside the gene matches: 7. The V and J genes are TRBV6-2 or TRBV6-3 and TRBJ2-1; 14 bases line up with TRBD2. This TCR came from a man between 18 and 35 years old who received the YFV17D yellow fever vaccine. The sequencing here drew on CD4+ T cells sorted from PBMCs, taken 15 days after the yellow fever booster vaccination. This CDR3 is CASKPPGLAGDNEQFF. The CDR3 region has the DNA TGTGCCAGCAAACCACCGGGACTAGCGGGGGACAATGAGCAGTTCTTC.